A single sample gave rise to the 26 T cell receptor beta chains below, sequenced in a study of regulatory T cells in long-lasting Graves disease. Combining iRepertoire HTBI primers with Arm-PCR of CDR3 regions, the authors built TCR beta libraries. Using its own MiXCR run on the multiplex PCR reads, TCRdb lists one record per CDR3 protein. This sample carries 400,000 to 550,000 distinct CDR3 sequences, about a sixth of them seen once, and the ten largest clones take approximately 11%. The sample's time point: newly diagnosed GD, antithyroid drugs for less than 3 months. With RNA extracted from PBMCs as input, the TCR library was made. This sample also appeared in a second study, on T cells in Graves' hyperthyroidism and ophthalmopathy.

The specimen comprised peripheral blood mononuclear cells (PBMCs), sampled at new diagnosis, from a patient treated with antithyroid drugs. Receptors were obtained from a woman in her 30s with Graves disease.

This clonotype was detected a few times. The rearrangement joins TRBV27 to TRBJ2-1, with D possibly matching TRBD2 (5 bases). This CDR3 region has 14 residues. Germline CDR1 reads MNHEY; CDR2 reads SMNVEV (reference sequence). Trimming removed 6 bases from V and 7 bases from J, with 16 bases in between. The CDR3 DNA sequence: TGTGCCAGCAGGGCAGGTGGGAGCCGAAATGAGCAGTTCTTC. Amino acids: CASRAGGSRNEQFF.

To note about this clonotype: This may arise from a read error, as a much more abundant clone is one base away. This sequence joins TRBV28 and TRBJ2-2; D may be TRBD1 or TRBD2 (5 bases each). The germline V gene has CDR1 MDHEN and CDR2 SYDVKM. The CDR3 runs to 14 residues. CDR3 nucleotides: TGTGTGATAAAGGGACCAGATCAAACCGGGGAGCTGTCTTTT. Protein: CVIKGPDQTGELSF.

This clonotype has just a few counts. A clone one base away is much larger, so this may be a read error. The gene calls are TRBV3-1 and TRBJ2-3; TRBD1 agrees at 7 bases. The germline CDR1 and CDR2 sequences are LGHDT and YNNKEL (reference sequence). CDR3 length equals 14 residues. The V and J ends lost 5 bases and 0 bases, in that order; junction bases with no gene match: 2. DNA of the CDR3: TGTGCCAGCAGCGGGACAGTGAGCACAGATACGCAGTATTTT. This codes for CASSGTVSTDTQYF.

The chain joins TRBV19 to TRBJ2-1, with 11 bases fitting TRBD2. Germline V CDR1 and CDR2: LNHDA, SQIVND (reference sequence). V trimming: 5 bases; J trimming: 3 bases; junction bases outside the gene matches: 12. The CDR3 covers 18 residues. CDR3 nucleotides: TGTGCCAGTAGTCCTTCCGGGACTAGCGGAAGCCTCTACAATGAGCAGTTCTTC. Protein product: CASSPSGTSGSLYNEQFF.

This clonotype has ten or more counts. The genes are TRBV7-9 and TRBJ1-5; D is uncertain. The CDR3 covers 12 residues. Trimming took 5 bases from V and 4 from J, leaving 6 bases between them. The germline V gene has CDR1 SEHNR and CDR2 FQNEAQ (reference sequence). CDR3 amino acids: CASSGRNQPQHF. The CDR3 nucleotides read TGTGCCAGCAGCGGAAGAAATCAGCCCCAGCATTTT.

This clonotype was found a few times. This chain connects TRBV3-1 to TRBJ2-1, with 8 bases fitting TRBD2. The germline V gene encodes CDR1 LGHDT and CDR2 YNNKEL (reference sequence). The CDR3 sequence is 16 residues long. V gave up 4 bases and J gave up 6 bases; unmatched junction bases: 11. The CDR3 nucleotides are TGTGCCAGCAGCCCTGAGCTCCACGGGAGGGGCAATGAGCAGTTCTTC. Amino acids: CASSPELHGRGNEQFF.

This clonotype was observed a few times. The junction shows a germline mismatch at one end, possibly a read error. This rearrangement joins TRBV19 to TRBJ2-1, with 7 bases identical to TRBD1. CDR1 and CDR2 from the germline V gene are LNHDA and SQIVND (reference sequence). The CDR3 loop spans 15 amino acids. CDR3 nucleotides: TGTGCCAGTAGTGTAGACAGGGACCCCTACAATGAGCAGTTCTTC. Its protein product is CASSVDRDPYNEQFF.

This clonotype was observed many times. The V call is TRBV5-6, the J call TRBJ2-7; 7 bases match TRBD2. V shed 0 bases, J shed 1 base, and the junction held 13 bases outside the gene matches. The CDR3 runs 18 residues. CDR1 and CDR2 (germline): SGHDT, YYEEEE. CDR3 loop: CASSLDGFSGGGSYEQYF. The CDR3 DNA reads as TGTGCCAGCAGCTTGGACGGCTTCAGTGGCGGGGGATCCTACGAGCAGTACTTC.

A few counts support this clonotype. V usage is TRBV7-3 and J usage is TRBJ2-7; D is unresolved. The CDR3 length is 13 residues. The V gene's germline CDR1 is SGHTA and CDR2 FQGTGA. The ends were cut back, 5 bases at V and 3 bases at J, with 11 bases in the middle. The CDR3 DNA is TGTGCCAGCAGCCAAGGAGATATCTACGAGCAGTACTTC. Translating gives CASSQGDIYEQYF.

This clonotype was seen just once. V is TRBV20-1 and J is TRBJ2-4, with 12 bases that match TRBD2. J was trimmed by 8 bases and V by 6 bases; bases with no gene match: 11. Germline values: CDR1 DFQATT, CDR2 SNEGSKA (reference sequence). The CDR3 covers 15 residues. The CDR3: CSARASGRAEHIQYF. The CDR3 DNA reads as TGCAGTGCGCGGGCTAGCGGGAGGGCCGAGCACATTCAGTACTTC.

This clonotype was picked up many times. This chain joins TRBV5-8 and TRBJ2-3; TRBD2 matches at 9 bases. Per germline, CDR1 SGHTS and CDR2 YDEGEE. There are 17 residues in the CDR3. Unmatched junction bases numbered 8, after V lost 2 bases and J lost 1 base. In DNA, the CDR3 is TGTGCCAGCAGCTTAGGCGGGAGGGCCGTCGGCACAGATACGCAGTATTTT. Its translation is CASSLGGRAVGTDTQYF.

The chain joins TRBV7-9 to TRBJ2-5; perhaps TRBD2 as D (5 bases). CDR1 is SEHNR, CDR2 FQNEAQ, per germline (reference sequence). The CDR3 contains 16 residues. Between the trimmed V and J ends, which lost 2 bases and 2 bases, there was a span of 15 bases. The CDR3: CASSLLALEQQETQYF. The DNA of the CDR3 is TGTGCCAGCAGCTTACTAGCTTTGGAGCAACAAGAGACCCAGTACTTC.

Many counts were recorded for this clonotype. The chain couples TRBV28 to TRBJ2-5; no clear D. Germline loops: CDR1 MDHEN, CDR2 SYDVKM. The length of the CDR3 is 13 residues. Trimming removed 4 bases at V and 0 bases at J, with 6 bases between. CDR3 nucleotides: TGTGCCAGCAGTTCTCAGCACCAAGAGACCCAGTACTTC. This encodes CASSSQHQETQYF.

The chain combines TRBV20-1 with TRBJ2-7; 10 bases map to TRBD1. The V and J ends lost 3 bases and 5 bases, in that order; junction bases with no gene match: 10. The germline V gene encodes CDR1 DFQATT and CDR2 SNEGSKA (reference sequence). This CDR3 region has 15 residues. The CDR3 reads CSAREAGTGEHEQYF. CDR3 nucleotide sequence: TGCAGTGCTAGGGAGGCCGGGACAGGGGAACACGAGCAGTACTTC.

This clonotype was observed a handful of times. Possible read error: a much larger clone is one base away. The chain has TRBV29-1 and TRBJ2-2, with TRBD2 identical over 11 bases. The length of the CDR3 is 15 residues. Germline V gene data show CDR1 as SQVTM and CDR2 as ANQGSEA. CDR3 nucleotide sequence: TGCAGCGTTGAAGAAACTAGCGGGAGCTACGGGAAGCTGTTTTTT. This sequence encodes CSVEETSGSYGKLFF.

The chain recombines TRBV29-1 with TRBJ1-5, with TRBD1 identical over 8 bases. This CDR3 region has 14 residues. With 6 bases clipped from V and 2 bases from J, the junction kept 6 bases outside the gene matches. Germline V lookup: CDR1 SQVTM, CDR2 ANQGSEA. The CDR3 loop reads CSVTGAHGNQPQHF. Here the CDR3 DNA reads TGCAGCGTGACAGGGGCCCATGGCAATCAGCCCCAGCATTTT.

This clonotype was counted ten times or more. V gene TRBV7-9 combines with J gene TRBJ2-3; TRBD2 might be the D (5 bases). V was shortened by 5 bases and J by 2 bases, with 8 bases between the two germline ends. Germline loops: CDR1 SEHNR, CDR2 FQNEAQ (reference sequence). This CDR3 is built from 13 residues. The CDR3 region has the DNA TGTGCCAGCAGCAGGACTGACACAGATACGCAGTATTTT. It specifies CASSRTDTDTQYF. Supplemented by reference TRBV7-9 and TRBJ2-3, the full variable domain reads DTGVSQNPRHKITKRGQNVTFRCDPISEHNRLYWYRQTLGQGPEFLTYFQNEAQLEKSRLLSDRFSAERPKGSFSTLEIQRTEQGDSAMYLCASSRTDTDTQYFGPGTRLTVL.

The rearrangement uses TRBV29-1 and TRBJ2-7; 12 nucleotides agree with TRBD2. V lost 6 bases, J lost 3 bases, and 6 bases stayed unmatched. This CDR3 has 14 amino acids. Germline V CDR1 and CDR2: SQVTM, ANQGSEA. CDR3 coding DNA: TGCAGCGTAAGTGGACTAGCGGGGATCTACGAGCAGTACTTC. This codes for CSVSGLAGIYEQYF.

V and J are TRBV18 and TRBJ2-1; weak D call: TRBD2 (5 bases). CDR1 and CDR2 (germline): KGHSH, LQKENI. Trimming removed 4 bases at V and 1 base at J, with 17 bases between. The CDR3 totals 17 residues. CDR3 nucleotides: TGTGCCAGCTCACGTATGGGGAGTAGCTATTCCTACAATGAGCAGTTCTTC. Translating it yields CASSRMGSSYSYNEQFF.

At least ten counts were recorded for this clonotype. The rearrangement joins TRBV7-2 to TRBJ2-5; 10 positions agree with TRBD2. This CDR3 is built from 15 residues. Trimming took 6 bases from V and 7 from J; bases not matched to a gene: 11. The germline gives CDR1 SGHTA, CDR2 FQGNSA. The CDR3 nucleotides read TGTGCCAGCAGATCCGGACTAGCGGACTCTAGGACCCAGTACTTC. Its translation is CASRSGLADSRTQYF. Full variable domain (rest looked up from reference TRBV7-2 and TRBJ2-5): GAGVSQSPSNKVTEKGKDVELRCDPISGHTALYWYRQSLGQGLEFLIYFQGNSAPDKSGLPSDRFSAERTGGSVSTLTIQRTQQEDSAVYLCASRSGLADSRTQYFGPGTRLLVL.

This rearrangement joins TRBV29-1 to TRBJ2-7, with D unresolved. The CDR3 is 13 residues long. V was pared by 1 base and J by 0 bases, with 7 bases between. In germline, CDR1 is SQVTM, CDR2 ANQGSEA. CDR3 coding DNA: TGCAGCGTTGAAGTGGAAGTCTCCTACGAGCAGTACTTC. Its translation is CSVEVEVSYEQYF.

This clonotype was detected a few times. The V gene is TRBV3-1, the J gene TRBJ2-7; the D is unclear. Between the trimmed V and J ends, which lost 2 bases and 6 bases, there was a span of 14 bases. Germline lookup yields CDR1 LGHDT and CDR2 YNNKEL (reference sequence). The CDR3 runs 14 residues. CDR3 coding DNA: TGTGCCAGCAGCCAATCCCTCGTCTTGATCGAGCAGTACTTC. Amino acid sequence: CASSQSLVLIEQYF.

About this clonotype: The limits of the CDR3 on the DNA are not certain, so only TCRdb's listed CDR3 is given. The rearrangement uses TRBV7-9 and TRBJ2-1. The CDR3 is 20 residues long, ends included. Looked up from germline, CDR1 is SEHNR and CDR2 is FQNEAQ (reference sequence). This chain's CDR3 is CASSIYLCSVGQTEYNEQFF.

The chain employs TRBV6-2 or TRBV6-3 and TRBJ1-5; D uncertain. The germline V and J ends were trimmed by 5 bases and 3 bases, with 14 bases remaining between them. Germline CDR1 and CDR2: MNHEY and SVGEGT. This CDR3 has 15 amino acids. This CDR3 reads CASSERQELNQPQHF. The DNA for the CDR3 is TGTGCCAGCAGTGAACGGCAGGAGCTCAATCAGCCCCAGCATTTT.

The J gene is TRBJ2-1, the V gene TRBV10-1; 15 bases are a match to TRBD2. The CDR3 runs to 17 residues. Germline CDR1 and CDR2: WNHNN and SYGVQD (reference sequence). The V and J ends lost 0 bases and 7 bases, in that order; junction bases with no gene match: 4. CDR3 in DNA: TGCGCCAGCAGTGAGTCTGGACTAGCGGGAGGGATGAATGAGCAGTTCTTC. Protein sequence: CASSESGLAGGMNEQFF.

V gene TRBV20-1 combines with J gene TRBJ2-7; TRBD2 matches 10 bases. The germline V gene encodes CDR1 DFQATT and CDR2 SNEGSKA (reference sequence). Trimming at V came to 6 bases and at J to 3 bases, leaving 8 bases not matched to a gene. The CDR3 is 14 amino acids. The CDR3 sequence is CSALAGDAYYEQYF. DNA for the CDR3: TGCAGTGCCCTAGCGGGAGACGCCTACTACGAGCAGTACTTC.